The 15 T cell receptor beta chains reported below all come from one sample, sequenced in a study of cytomegalovirus exposure and HLA in healthy donors. TCRdb keeps only in-frame clones here, not all; method: immunoSEQ multiplex PCR. Of roughly 140,000 clones in the sample, about 86% were seen once. Sequenced material: PBMCs. These TCRs come from a woman aged 18-35 years in good health and CMV-seropositive.

This clone was seen only a few times. The chain carries TRBV5-1 and TRBJ2-7, with D maybe TRBD2 (6 bases). Germline loops: CDR1 SGHRS, CDR2 YFSETQ. The CDR3 loop spans 15 amino acids. Trimming took off 3 bases at V and 5 bases at J, with 18 bases between the two ends. The CDR3 sequence: CASSSYKPGVDEQYF. The CDR3 bases are TGCGCCAGCAGCTCCTATAAACCGGGAGTCGACGAGCAGTACTTC.

V gene TRBV7-2 combines with J gene TRBJ2-1; TRBD2 agrees at 11 bases. The CDR3 is 14 amino acids. J was trimmed by 10 bases and V by 5 bases; bases with no gene match: 7. The germline V gene encodes CDR1 SGHTA and CDR2 FQGNSA. The CDR3 DNA is TGTGCCAGCAGCGTTAGCGGGGGGGCCTACGAGCAGTTCTTC. This translates into CASSVSGGAYEQFF.

The rearrangement joins TRBV30 to TRBJ2-2; no definite D call. The CDR3 is 11 residues long. Germline V gene sequence: CDR1 GTSNPN, CDR2 SVGIG (reference sequence). V was clipped by 1 base and J by 8 bases, with 5 bases between them. The CDR3 protein is CAWSGRGELFF. DNA for the CDR3: TGTGCCTGGAGTGGGCGGGGGGAGCTGTTTTTT.

The V and J genes are TRBV5-1 and TRBJ1-6, with a weak D call TRBD1 (5 bases). Deletions cut 1 base from V and 10 bases from J, with 18 bases between. This CDR3 is 16 amino acids long. CDR1 SGHRS and CDR2 YFSETQ come from the germline V gene. The chain's CDR3 is CASSLWGGRGDSPLHF. CDR3 nucleotide sequence: TGCGCCAGCAGCTTGTGGGGGGGAAGGGGCGACTCACCCCTCCACTTT. Full variable domain (remainder filled in from reference TRBV5-1 and TRBJ1-6): KAGVTQTPRYLIKTRGQQVTLSCSPISGHRSVSWYQQTPGQGLQFLFEYFSETQRNKGNFPGRFSGRQFSNSRSEMNVSTLELGDSALYLCASSLWGGRGDSPLHFGNGTRLTVT.

The chain uses TRBV11-2 and TRBJ1-2; D unclear. Trimming left V 0 bases short and J 8 bases short, with 16 bases between. This CDR3 spans 15 amino acids. CDR1 and CDR2 (germline): SGHAT, FQNNGV. This chain's CDR3 is CASSLDLGAAGGYTF. CDR3 DNA: TGTGCCAGCAGCTTAGATCTCGGAGCAGCCGGGGGCTACACCTTC.

This clone was observed a handful of times. This chain links TRBV5-6 with TRBJ2-7; TRBD1 agrees at 8 bases. CDR1 and CDR2 from the germline V gene are SGHDT and YYEEEE. The CDR3 spans 15 residues. Trimming took 4 bases from V and 0 from J; bases not matched to a gene: 6. The chain's CDR3 is CASSPGTGYSYEQYF. CDR3 in DNA: TGTGCCAGCAGCCCAGGGACAGGTTACTCCTACGAGCAGTACTTC.

The V gene is TRBV29-1, the J gene TRBJ1-2, with 11 bases fitting TRBD1. CDR1 and CDR2 (germline): SQVTM, ANQGSEA. V lost 5 bases to trimming and J lost 7 bases; unmatched junction nucleotides: 9. The CDR3 totals 14 residues. As DNA, the CDR3 is TGCAGCGTTCTCCAGTGGACAGGGGGCGGTGGCTACACCTTC. Translating gives CSVLQWTGGGGYTF.

The chain recombines TRBV18 with TRBJ2-5, with unresolved D. Germline CDR1 is KGHSH and CDR2 is LQKENI. There are 13 residues in the CDR3. Trimming pared 6 bases from V and 1 base from J, leaving 9 bases between. CDR3 sequence (DNA): TGTGCCAGCTCCCGCGCCCTCCAAGAGACCCAGTACTTC. Residues: CASSRALQETQYF.

The genes are TRBV20-1 and TRBJ1-2; D remains unclear. Germline V gives CDR1 DFQATT, CDR2 SNEGSKA (reference sequence). Trimming left V 2 bases short and J 6 bases short, with 7 bases between. The CDR3 is made up of 11 amino acids. The DNA for the CDR3 is TGCAGTGCTAGACGGCAGGATGGCTACACCTTC. This gives the protein CSARRQDGYTF.

The V gene is TRBV11-2, the J gene TRBJ1-6; D gene unclear. CDR1 SGHAT and CDR2 FQNNGV come from the germline V gene. Trimming removed 0 bases from V and 10 bases from J, with 13 bases in between. This CDR3 is 15 amino acids long. As DNA, the CDR3 is TGTGCCAGCAGCTTAGATAGTGGGCCGTGGTCACCCCTCCACTTT. It is translated as CASSLDSGPWSPLHF.

V is TRBV13 and J is TRBJ1-4; 8 bases fit TRBD1. There are 14 residues in the CDR3. Germline trimming cut 5 bases from V and 7 bases from J; bases unmatched to any gene: 6. In germline, CDR1 is PRHDT, CDR2 FYEKMQ (reference sequence). CDR3: CASSVTGAAEKLFF. In DNA, the CDR3 is TGTGCCAGCAGCGTGACAGGGGCGGCTGAAAAACTGTTTTTT.

This clone was recorded only once. The chain carries TRBV5-1 and TRBJ2-1, with TRBD1 identical over 9 bases. The ends lost 4 bases at V and 6 bases at J; junction bases unmatched: 11. In germline, CDR1 is SGHRS, CDR2 YFSETQ. The CDR3 length is 16 residues. Here the CDR3 DNA reads TGCGCCAGCAGCACGGACAGGGGCATAGGCTCCAATGAGCAGTTCTTC. The encoded protein is CASSTDRGIGSNEQFF.

The rearrangement uses TRBV2 and TRBJ1-2, with 11 positions matching TRBD1. The CDR3 loop spans 17 amino acids. V dropped 4 bases and J dropped 3; count of bases not matched to a gene: 10. Germline V gene sequence: CDR1 SNHLY, CDR2 FYNNEI. The CDR3 reads CASSVGQGAEGDYGYTF. The CDR3 region has the DNA TGTGCCAGCAGTGTCGGACAGGGGGCTGAGGGAGACTATGGCTACACCTTC.

The genes are TRBV5-1 and TRBJ1-2; 7 bases align to TRBD1. The CDR3 loop spans 15 amino acids. The V and J ends lost 2 bases and 4 bases, in that order; junction bases with no gene match: 8. Germline CDR1 SGHRS, CDR2 YFSETQ. CDR3 DNA sequence: TGCGCCAGCAGCTTTGAGGTCAGGGGGGTCTATGGCTACACCTTC. Translating gives CASSFEVRGVYGYTF.

The rearrangement uses TRBV5-1 and TRBJ2-5, with TRBD2 identical over 11 bases. Germline V gives CDR1 SGHRS, CDR2 YFSETQ. This CDR3 has 15 amino acids. Trimming took 6 bases from V and 1 from J; bases not matched to a gene: 5. The CDR3 coding sequence is TGCGCCAGCACTAGCGGGGGGTCTTTCCAAGAGACCCAGTACTTC. As protein: CASTSGGSFQETQYF.